This is a list of T cell receptor beta chains from one sample in a study of siplizumab effects on memory and regulatory T cells. Here immunoSEQ multiplex PCR was the method, and the copy in TCRdb shows in-frame clones only, minus some. The data show 90,000 to 95,000 clones, over 85% seen once. Material for sequencing was CD8+ T cells sorted from blood. These receptors all stem from a human donor in good health. The CDR3 runs from the conserved cysteine through the conserved F or W. A D gene is named only where the DNA matches it firmly. Size values are once, few and many counts, or a class for expanded clones, and some rows have none.

D	size	J	V	DNA	CDR3
-	-	TRBJ1-2	TRBV7-9	TGTGCCAGCAGCCCATTGCCCGGGACACCTTTCAACTATGGCTACACCTTC	CASSPLPGTPFNYGYTF
-	-	TRBJ2-2	TRBV10-3	TGTGCCACCAGTCCCGGGGAGCTGTTTTTT	CATSPGELFF
-	medium-sized	TRBJ1-1	TRBV5-6	TGTGCCAGCAGCACGGGCCCGAACACTGAAGCTTTCTTT	CASSTGPNTEAFF
-	-	TRBJ2-1	TRBV4-2	TGTGCCAGCAGCCAAGATAAGGGAAATTTCTATGAGCAGTTCTTC	CASSQDKGNFYEQFF
TRBD1	-	TRBJ1-1	TRBV5-1	TGCGCCAGCAGCTGGAGTGGACAGGGATACATGAACACTGAAGCTTTCTTT	CASSWSGQGYMNTEAFF
-	once	TRBJ2-2	TRBV27	TGTGCCAGCATGGGTCTAGCGAACACCGGGGAGCTGTTTTTT	CASMGLANTGELFF
-	-	TRBJ2-1	TRBV2	TGTGCCAGCAGTGAAGCGGCAGGGGCCGGTGAGCAGTTCTTC	CASSEAAGAGEQFF
-	-	TRBJ1-2	TRBV7-9	TGTGCCAGCAGCTTAGTTGATCTGGATGGCTACACCTTC	CASSLVDLDGYTF
-	-	TRBJ2-1	TRBV27	TGTGCCAGCAGTGGACTGTCGTACAATGAGCAGTTCTTC	CASSGLSYNEQFF
-	-	TRBJ2-7	TRBV9	TGTGCCAGCAGCGTAGAGGAGGGTTACGGGTACGAGCAGTACTTC	CASSVEEGYGYEQYF
-	-	TRBJ1-1	TRBV6-5	TGTGCCAGCAGTTACCCCGGGCCTTACACTGAAGCTTTCTTT	CASSYPGPYTEAFF
-	-	TRBJ2-2	TRBV5-5	TGTGCCAGCAGCCAACAGGGACACTTCACCGGGGAGCTGTTTTTT	CASSQQGHFTGELFF
TRBD1	-	TRBJ2-7	TRBV11-1	TGTGCCAGCAGCCTCACAGGGGTTAAGTTGAACGAGCAGTACTTC	CASSLTGVKLNEQYF
TRBD1	once	TRBJ2-7	TRBV27	TGTGCCACCAGGTCCGGGACAGGGGAAGGGCAGTACTTC	CATRSGTGEGQYF
TRBD2	-	TRBJ2-1	TRBV9	TGTGCCAGCAGCGTAGACGCGGGGGGGCTCGATGAGCAGTTCTTC	CASSVDAGGLDEQFF